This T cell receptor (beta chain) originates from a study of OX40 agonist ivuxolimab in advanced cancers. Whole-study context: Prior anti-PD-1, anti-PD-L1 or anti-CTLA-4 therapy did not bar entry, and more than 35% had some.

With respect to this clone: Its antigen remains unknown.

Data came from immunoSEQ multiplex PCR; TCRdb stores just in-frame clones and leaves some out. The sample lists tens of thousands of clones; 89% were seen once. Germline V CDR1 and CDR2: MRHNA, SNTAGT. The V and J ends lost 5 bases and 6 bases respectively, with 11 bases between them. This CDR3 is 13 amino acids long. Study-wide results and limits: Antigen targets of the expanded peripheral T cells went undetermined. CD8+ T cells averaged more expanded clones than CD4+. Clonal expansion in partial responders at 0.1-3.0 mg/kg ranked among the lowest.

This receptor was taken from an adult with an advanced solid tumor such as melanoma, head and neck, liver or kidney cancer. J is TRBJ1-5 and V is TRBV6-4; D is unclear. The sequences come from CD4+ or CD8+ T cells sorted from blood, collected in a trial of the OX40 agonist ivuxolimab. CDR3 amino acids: CASSLENGQPQHF. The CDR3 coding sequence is TGTGCCAGCAGTCTCGAGAATGGTCAGCCCCAGCATTTT.